The subject of this entry is one TCR beta chain. Its target is not known. Other DNA variants within this sample encode the same CDR3. Every donor, a Caucasian adult, lived in Nashville, Tennessee. The data were taken from a study of shared clonotypes between healthy human individuals. General observations from the study: Represented diversity (both genetic and exposure-history) was limited by the small number of donors.

An even split of each subset's genomic DNA across several immunoSEQ plates was performed. The repertoire was sequenced with immunoSEQ multiplex PCR; TCRdb's copy has only in-frame clones and lacks some. The sample holds around 510,000 clones, roughly four fifths seen once. Trimming cost V 2 bases and J 2 bases, with 10 bases left between them. This CDR3 has 16 amino acids. CDR1 is SGHTA and CDR2 is FQGTGA in the germline V gene. The J gene is TRBJ2-6, the V gene TRBV7-3, with D perhaps TRBD1 (6 bases). The TCR comes from a woman aged 40 to 55 in good health. Some clones in this sample may be carry-over from other donors' samples. Specimen: PBMCs. CDR3: CASSLGAGAGANVLTF. In DNA, the CDR3 is TGTGCCAGCAGCTTAGGGGCAGGGGCTGGGGCCAACGTCCTGACTTTC.